Listed here are 18 T cell receptor beta chains from one sample, sequenced in a study of T cell responses to AZD1222 COVID-19 vaccine. The data were produced by immunoSEQ multiplex PCR, yet TCRdb's version contains in-frame clones alone and is incomplete. The sample holds some 130,000 clones; 70% to 90% are singletons and the top ten take under 2%. The specimen was peripheral blood, collected on day 0 of AZD1222 vaccination. Source of these receptors: an adult in good health.

This clone appeared once. The rearrangement uses TRBV11-2 and TRBJ1-2; 9 bases align to TRBD1. Looked up from germline, CDR1 is SGHAT and CDR2 is FQNNGV. Unmatched junction bases numbered 2, after V lost 1 base and J lost 8 bases. This CDR3 region has 13 residues. CDR3 DNA sequence: TGTGCCAGCAGCTTAGGGACAGGGGCCGGCTACACCTTC. It codes for CASSLGTGAGYTF.

The rearrangement uses TRBV28 and TRBJ1-1; D ambiguous. CDR3 length: 11 amino acids. With 3 bases removed from V and 7 bases from J, the gap between germline ends came to 6 bases. Germline CDR1 is MDHEN and CDR2 is SYDVKM. Here the CDR3 DNA reads TGTGCCAGCAGTTTTTCCAGTGAAGCTTTCTTT. As protein: CASSFSSEAFF.

CDR3 in amino acids: CASKGAGGPIREQFF. The CDR3 nucleotides read TGTGCCAGCAAAGGAGCGGGGGGGCCGATCCGAGAGCAGTTCTTC. This chain uses TRBV7-8 with TRBJ2-1, with 10 positions matching TRBD2. V lost 7 bases to trimming and J lost 10 bases; unmatched junction nucleotides: 13. Germline V gives CDR1 SGHVS, CDR2 FQNEAQ. This CDR3 region has 15 residues. Variable domain in full (rest from reference TRBV7-8 and TRBJ2-1): GAGVSQSPRYKVAKRGQDVALRCDPISGHVSLFWYQQALGQGPEFLTYFQNEAQLDKSGLPSDRFFAERPEGSVSTLKIQRTQQEDSAVYLCASKGAGGPIREQFFGPGTRLTVL.

In its sample, this clone was seen once. CDR3 sequence: CASKSVGGSGNTIYF. CDR3 DNA: TGCGCCAGCAAAAGTGTCGGGGGCTCTGGAAACACCATATATTTT. The V and J genes are TRBV5-1 and TRBJ1-3; a weak D match, TRBD1 (5 bases). The V and J ends lost 6 bases and 0 bases respectively, with 13 bases between them. The germline CDR1 and CDR2 sequences are SGHRS and YFSETQ. The CDR3 sequence is 15 residues long.

CDR3 loop: CASSASRVGELFF. The CDR3 region has the DNA TGTGCCAGCAGCGCATCCAGGGTCGGGGAGCTGTTTTTT. This sequence joins TRBV11-3 and TRBJ2-2, with a tentative D call TRBD1 (5 bases). The CDR3 is 13 amino acids. From germline, CDR1 is SGHNT and CDR2 YENEEA. Trimming took off 5 bases at V and 7 bases at J, with 11 bases between the two ends.

The V and J genes are TRBV28 and TRBJ1-5, with unresolved D. Trimming stripped 5 bases from V and 2 bases from J, with 13 bases between. Germline-derived CDR1 and CDR2 are MDHEN and SYDVKM. The CDR3 totals 15 residues. CDR3 in amino acids: CASSPSVAGNQPQHF. The CDR3 DNA reads TGTGCCAGCAGTCCAAGTGTGGCGGGCAATCAGCCCCAGCATTTT.

The chain is built from TRBV4-3 and TRBJ1-2, with D maybe TRBD1 (5 bases). V lost 5 bases and J 3 bases, leaving 16 bases between the germline ends. From germline, CDR1 is LGHNA and CDR2 YSLEER. There are 15 residues in the CDR3. CDR3 sequence: CASSFSMGRDYGYTF. The CDR3 DNA sequence: TGCGCCAGCAGCTTCTCAATGGGCAGGGACTATGGCTACACCTTC.

The gene calls are TRBV6-5 and TRBJ1-6, with D hard to call. Deletions cut 6 bases from V and 0 bases from J, with 9 bases between. Germline lookup yields CDR1 MNHEY and CDR2 SVGAGI. CDR3 length equals 15 residues. The CDR3 sequence is CASRAASSYNSPLHF. CDR3 sequence (DNA): TGTGCCAGCAGAGCCGCGAGCTCCTATAATTCACCCCTCCACTTT.

The chain links TRBV9 to TRBJ1-3, with D uncertain. This CDR3 is 15 amino acids long. Germline V gene sequence: CDR1 SGDLS, CDR2 YYNGEE. Trimming pared 3 bases from V and 4 bases from J, leaving 14 bases between. CDR3 nucleotide sequence: TGTGCCAGCAGCGATAAGTCCGGAGGGGGAAACACCATATATTTT. This codes for CASSDKSGGGNTIYF.

This rearrangement joins TRBV4-3 to TRBJ2-2; tentatively, D is TRBD1 (6 bases). The V gene's germline CDR1 is LGHNA and CDR2 YSLEER. The CDR3 runs 17 residues. Trimming took 0 bases from V and 6 from J, leaving 17 bases between them. CDR3 DNA: TGCGCCAGCAGCCAAGAAACTGTTTCGGACAGTCCCGGGGAGCTGTTTTTT. Translation: CASSQETVSDSPGELFF.

This clone is a singleton in its sample. The chain couples TRBV6-5 to TRBJ1-1; D may be TRBD1 (6 bases). The V and J ends lost 7 bases and 1 base respectively, with 16 bases between them. Per the germline V gene, CDR1 is MNHEY and CDR2 is SVGAGI. This CDR3 is 15 amino acids long. The CDR3 region is CASTYGGDRNTEAFF. CDR3 DNA: TGTGCCAGCACGTACGGGGGCGACAGGAACACTGAAGCTTTCTTT.

The chain links TRBV29-1 to TRBJ2-1, with TRBD2 identical over 9 bases. This CDR3 has 19 amino acids. CDR1 and CDR2 from the germline V gene are SQVTM and ANQGSEA. V shed 3 bases, J shed 0 bases, and the junction held 15 bases outside the gene matches. The CDR3 sequence is CSVDSLGAGGPFSYNEQFF. CDR3 in DNA: TGCAGCGTTGATTCACTCGGAGCGGGGGGCCCTTTCTCCTACAATGAGCAGTTCTTC.

This chain uses TRBV9 with TRBJ2-5; 12 nucleotides agree with TRBD1. Germline values: CDR1 SGDLS, CDR2 YYNGEE. V lost 4 bases to trimming and J lost 5 bases; unmatched junction nucleotides: 3. The CDR3 extends over 14 amino acids. Written as DNA, the CDR3 is TGTGCCAGCAGCCCGGGACAGGGGGCCGAGACCCAGTACTTC. Its protein is CASSPGQGAETQYF.

The V call is TRBV6-2 or TRBV6-3, the J call TRBJ2-5, with no clear D. The CDR3 contains 14 residues. In germline, CDR1 is MNHEY, CDR2 SVGEGT. Trimming pared 6 bases from V and 0 bases from J, leaving 11 bases between. This CDR3 reads CASSPPAYQETQYF. DNA for the CDR3: TGTGCCAGCAGCCCGCCAGCTTACCAAGAGACCCAGTACTTC.

The V gene is TRBV19, the J gene TRBJ2-7; D ambiguous. V lost 4 bases, J lost 7 bases, and 17 bases lay in between. The CDR3 extends over 14 amino acids. CDR1 and CDR2 (germline): LNHDA, SQIVND (reference sequence). This CDR3 is CASSTQTGLGEQYF. Written as DNA, the CDR3 is TGTGCCAGTAGTACCCAGACGGGCCTGGGTGAGCAGTACTTC.

Turning to this clone: Its ends do not fully match the called genes, so a read error is possible. The genes are TRBV3-1 (or the pseudogene TRBV3-2) and TRBJ2-2, with D unresolved. The CDR3 totals 14 residues. CDR1 is LGHDT and CDR2 is YNNKEL in the germline V gene (reference sequence). CDR3 amino acids: CASTQVGYTGELFF. For the CDR3, the DNA is TGTGCCAGCACCCAAGTGGGGTACACCGGGGAGCTGTTTTTT.

This chain links TRBV5-1 with TRBJ1-6, with 8 bases that match TRBD1. The CDR3 consists of 20 residues. Germline CDR1 reads SGHRS; CDR2 reads YFSETQ. Trimming at V came to 1 base and at J to 0 bases, leaving 12 bases not matched to a gene. The DNA for the CDR3 is TGCGCCAGCAGCTTGTACTCCGGGACAGGCTTGAGCTCCTATAATTCACCCCTCCACTTT. This encodes CASSLYSGTGLSSYNSPLHF.

This sequence joins TRBV7-3 and TRBJ2-1; TRBD2 agrees at 9 bases. The CDR3 runs 18 residues. The J segment lost 5 bases and the V segment lost 0 bases, leaving 11 bases of the junction unmatched. Germline loops: CDR1 SGHTA, CDR2 FQGTGA. CDR3 loop: CASSLTSRLAGPNNEQFF. In DNA, the CDR3 is TGTGCCAGCAGCTTAACTTCTAGGCTAGCGGGACCAAACAATGAGCAGTTCTTC.